Listed below are T cell receptor beta chains from one sample, sequenced in a study of T cell responses to AZD1222 COVID-19 vaccine. The assay was immunoSEQ multiplex PCR, and TCRdb's table has in-frame clones only and misses some. The sample includes 100,000 to 120,000 clones, more than 70% of them seen just once. Sequences were derived from peripheral blood, sampled on day 0 of AZD1222 vaccination. These receptors were taken from an adult in good health. Each CDR3 is given without its conserved first and last residue.

V	length	J	CDR3
TRBV5-6	12	TRBJ2-7	ASSLVSYPYEQY
TRBV29-1	12	TRBJ2-2	SVDGLAETGELF
TRBV14	14	TRBJ2-1	ASSPRGRRSYNEQF
TRBV2	9	TRBJ2-3	ASSIGDTQY
TRBV5-4	12	TRBJ2-5	ASRDGRNQETQY
TRBV27	12	TRBJ2-7	ASSLQIYGDEQY
TRBV11-3	14	TRBJ2-1	ASSLDGRGGIDEQF
TRBV24-1	14	TRBJ2-3	ATSEYSGRAADTQY
TRBV15	13	TRBJ1-5	ATSMNRVKNQPQH
TRBV19	11	TRBJ2-3	ASSIAPRDTQY
TRBV28	13	TRBJ1-1	ASSLLGGTNTEAF
TRBV3-1/TRBV3-2	15	TRBJ1-2	ASRNLRGQPEVGGYT
TRBV21-1	13	TRBJ2-7	ASSKGASGPYEQY
TRBV6-2/TRBV6-3	14	TRBJ1-3	ASSYLGQDSGNTIY